The 26 T cell receptor beta chains reported below all come from one sample, sequenced in a study of molecular identifiers for immune sequencing clone quantification. MiXCR, run by TCRdb on the PCR reads, gives a single entry per CDR3 protein. In the table there are about half a million distinct CDR3 sequences, 20% to 25% of which are singletons. The sample comprised naive CD8+ T cells from blood, with Jurkat cell RNA spiked in. Subset defined: FACS-sorted CD8+CD4-CCR7+CD45RA+ naive T cells. These receptors all come from a human donor in good health. Some libraries in this study had Jurkat cell RNA spiked in.

This clonotype has at least ten counts. The chain has TRBV5-1 and TRBJ2-3; 7 bases agree with TRBD1. V trimming: 3 bases; J trimming: 3 bases; junction bases outside the gene matches: 7. CDR1 SGHRS and CDR2 YFSETQ come from the germline V gene. There are 15 residues in the CDR3. The chain's CDR3 is CASSSETGFTDTQYF. The DNA of the CDR3 is TGCGCCAGCAGCTCGGAGACAGGGTTTACAGATACGCAGTATTTT.

In its sample, this clonotype was seen many times. V usage is TRBV6-5 and J usage is TRBJ1-1; D might be TRBD1 (5 bases). Deletions cut 2 bases from V and 0 bases from J, with 7 bases between. The germline CDR1 and CDR2 sequences are MNHEY and SVGAGI. The CDR3 extends over 14 amino acids. The CDR3 here is CASSYARVNTEAFF. CDR3 coding DNA: TGTGCCAGCAGTTACGCCAGGGTGAACACTGAAGCTTTCTTT.

This clonotype was found a few times. The genes are TRBV12-3 or TRBV12-4 and TRBJ2-7; 11 positions agree with TRBD2. The CDR3 spans 14 residues. V lost 6 bases to trimming and J lost 7 bases; unmatched junction nucleotides: 8. This CDR3 reads CASSYSGGEGEQYF. Here the CDR3 DNA reads TGTGCCAGCAGCTATAGCGGGGGGGAAGGAGAGCAGTACTTC.

This clonotype occurred a few times. The chain is built from TRBV30 and TRBJ2-1, with D possibly matching TRBD1 (5 bases). V lost 4 bases, J lost 10 bases, and 11 bases lay in between. Germline loops: CDR1 GTSNPN, CDR2 SVGIG (reference sequence). The CDR3 consists of 11 residues. The CDR3 region has the DNA TGTGCCTGGAATTTGGGGCGGGAGCAGTTCTTC. It encodes CAWNLGREQFF.

In nucleotides, the CDR3 is TGTGCCAGTAACGCCAACAGGTTGAACACTGAAGCTTTCTTT. It translates to CASNANRLNTEAFF. The V call is TRBV19, the J call TRBJ1-1, with D perhaps matching TRBD1 (5 bases). Germline V lookup: CDR1 LNHDA, CDR2 SQIVND (reference sequence). The CDR3 extends over 14 amino acids. The V and J ends lost 7 bases and 0 bases respectively, with 12 bases between them.

This clonotype was seen a handful of times. J is TRBJ1-6 and V is TRBV20-1; maybe TRBD1 (5 bases). Trimming pared 5 bases from V and 0 bases from J, leaving 11 bases between. Germline V CDR1 and CDR2: DFQATT, SNEGSKA (reference sequence). CDR3 size: 15 residues. This chain's CDR3 is CSAVDRNSYNSPLHF. Here the CDR3 DNA reads TGCAGTGCTGTTGACAGAAACTCCTATAATTCACCCCTCCACTTT.

In its sample, this clonotype was seen many times. The V and J genes are TRBV7-8 and TRBJ1-3; D may be TRBD1 (5 bases). V lost 1 base to trimming and J lost 1 base, with 11 bases between them. Germline assignment: CDR1 SGHVS and CDR2 FQNEAQ. There are 16 residues in the CDR3. CDR3 nucleotides: TGTGCCAGCAGCTTAGGGTCGACAGTATCTGGAAACACCATATATTTT. Amino acids: CASSLGSTVSGNTIYF.

This chain uses TRBV30 with TRBJ1-1, with D hard to call. Germline CDR1 is GTSNPN and CDR2 is SVGIG (reference sequence). Trimming stripped 7 bases from V and 3 bases from J, with 12 bases between. The CDR3 spans 12 residues. The CDR3 nucleotides are TGTGCCTTAATTATTTTGGACACTGAAGCTTTCTTT. Its protein product is CALIILDTEAFF.

This clonotype has a count of ten or more. The CDR3 DNA sequence: TGTGCCAGCAGCCAAGAGTGGGGGCCGGCCTATGGCTACACCTTC. It yields the protein CASSQEWGPAYGYTF. The genes are TRBV14 and TRBJ1-2; tentative D call: TRBD1 (6 bases). V lost 0 bases and J 4 bases, leaving 12 bases between the germline ends. The CDR3 runs 15 residues. Germline CDR1 SGHDN, CDR2 FVKESK.

This clonotype has a count of ten or more. The gene calls are TRBV7-9 and TRBJ2-3; tentatively, D is TRBD2 (5 bases). CDR1 and CDR2 (germline): SEHNR, FQNEAQ (reference sequence). The CDR3 consists of 14 residues. The V end was cut by 5 bases, the J end by 4 bases, with 13 bases between. The CDR3 DNA follows: TGTGCCAGCAGCCCCCAGGCGGAGGCAGATACGCAGTATTTT. As protein: CASSPQAEADTQYF. Full variable domain (outside the CDR3, taken from reference TRBV7-9 and TRBJ2-3): DTGVSQNPRHKITKRGQNVTFRCDPISEHNRLYWYRQTLGQGPEFLTYFQNEAQLEKSRLLSDRFSAERPKGSFSTLEIQRTEQGDSAMYLCASSPQAEADTQYFGPGTRLTVL.

The chain links TRBV18 to TRBJ1-4; D unresolved. V was cut by 2 bases and J by 7 bases, with 14 bases left in between. CDR1 and CDR2 from the germline V gene are KGHSH and LQKENI. The CDR3 spans 15 residues. CDR3 protein: CASSPAGLQGEKLFF. The CDR3 DNA sequence: TGTGCCAGCTCACCAGCCGGACTCCAAGGTGAAAAACTGTTTTTT.

This chain links TRBV5-6 with TRBJ1-5, with a tentative D call TRBD1 (6 bases). Trimming took off 2 bases at V and 3 bases at J, with 9 bases between the two ends. CDR1 is SGHDT and CDR2 is YYEEEE in the germline V gene. The CDR3 extends over 14 amino acids. The chain's CDR3 is CASSFGTINQPQHF. Here the CDR3 DNA reads TGTGCCAGCAGCTTCGGGACAATCAATCAGCCCCAGCATTTT.

This clonotype has a count of ten or more. The germline gene is not matched at one end of the junction; a read error may be the cause. V gene TRBV14 combines with J gene TRBJ2-3; D gene unclear. CDR1 and CDR2 from the germline V gene are SGHDN and FVKESK. The CDR3 consists of 16 residues. This CDR3 reads CASSQEWNSYTHTQYF. Written as DNA, the CDR3 is TGTGCCAGCAGCCAAGAGTGGAATAGCTACACACATACGCAGTATTTT.

Written as DNA, the CDR3 is TGCGCCAGCAGCCAAGATATTTTAGGGGTCAATGGCTACACCTTC. It is translated as CASSQDILGVNGYTF. The rearrangement uses TRBV4-3 and TRBJ1-2; D may be TRBD1 (5 bases). The CDR3 covers 15 residues. The germline gives CDR1 LGHNA, CDR2 YSLEER. The V and J ends lost 0 bases and 6 bases respectively, with 14 bases between them.

This clonotype was seen a few times. The rearrangement uses TRBV4-1 and TRBJ1-2, with 7 bases fitting TRBD1. The J segment lost 8 bases and the V segment lost 6 bases, leaving 18 bases of the junction unmatched. This CDR3 spans 16 amino acids. Per the germline V gene, CDR1 is MGHRA and CDR2 is YSYEKL. The CDR3 sequence: CASSRGQVDRSSGYTF. Written as DNA, the CDR3 is TGCGCCAGCAGTCGAGGACAGGTGGACAGGTCTTCGGGCTACACCTTC.

The V gene is TRBV28, the J gene TRBJ2-7, with D perhaps matching TRBD1 (5 bases). CDR1 MDHEN and CDR2 SYDVKM come from the germline V gene. The CDR3 covers 11 residues. V gave up 6 bases and J gave up 3 bases, with 6 bases separating them. CDR3 sequence: CASRQVYEQYF. CDR3 nucleotide sequence: TGTGCCAGCAGACAGGTCTACGAGCAGTACTTC.

Remarks on this clonotype: One base away lies a much larger clone, so this may be a sequencing read error. The chain is built from TRBV18 and TRBJ2-7; D may match TRBD1 or TRBD2 (5 bases each). The germline V gene has CDR1 KGHSH and CDR2 LQKENI. The CDR3 has 14 amino acids. V was cut by 6 bases and J by 2 bases, with 14 bases left in between. This CDR3 is CASSHGASAYEQYF. The CDR3 DNA reads TGTGCCAGCTCCCACGGGGCGTCAGCCTACGAGCAGTACTTC.

This clonotype was found many times. V and J are TRBV28 and TRBJ2-1; 9 nucleotides match TRBD1. After removal of 4 bases from V and 7 bases from J, the junction contained 11 bases not matched to a gene. Germline values: CDR1 MDHEN, CDR2 SYDVKM. The CDR3 is 16 amino acids. The CDR3 protein is CASSSSLVQGANEQFF. The CDR3, as DNA: TGTGCCAGCAGTTCTTCTCTCGTACAGGGGGCAAATGAGCAGTTCTTC.

This clonotype showed up just a few times. This chain joins TRBV11-2 and TRBJ2-1; D is unclear. CDR1 SGHAT and CDR2 FQNNGV come from the germline V gene. V was pared by 3 bases and J by 8 bases, with 8 bases between. This CDR3 has 12 amino acids. Written as DNA, the CDR3 is TGTGCCAGCAGCTTTTGGGGTCATGAGCAGTTCTTC. Its translation is CASSFWGHEQFF.

This clonotype occurred many times. V is TRBV12-3 or TRBV12-4 and J is TRBJ1-1, with D possibly TRBD1 on 5 matching bases. The CDR3 runs to 15 residues. V lost 5 bases and J lost 1, with 14 bases in between. CDR3 nucleotides: TGTGCCAGCAGTCCAAGACAGTACTCGAACACTGAAGCTTTCTTT. It specifies CASSPRQYSNTEAFF.

For this clonotype: A single base separates this from a much larger clone, so it may be a read error. The CDR3 carries no conserved terminal phenylalanine or tryptophan, so it likely arises from a read error. The chain uses TRBV9 and TRBJ1-1; D not certain. CDR3 size: 14 residues. Germline V gene lookup returns CDR1 SGDLS and CDR2 YYNGEE. V was trimmed by 0 bases and J by 0 bases, leaving 6 bases between them. The DNA for the CDR3 is TGTGCCAGCAGCGTAGACATCATGAACACTGAAGCTTTCTCT. Amino acid sequence: CASSVDIMNTEAFS.

The V and J genes are TRBV19 and TRBJ2-1, with no clear D. Looked up from germline, CDR1 is LNHDA and CDR2 is SQIVND (reference sequence). With 4 bases removed from V and 9 bases from J, the gap between germline ends came to 10 bases. CDR3 length: 12 residues. The CDR3 here is CASSSGPGEQFF. The CDR3 bases are TGTGCCAGTAGTAGCGGTCCGGGTGAGCAGTTCTTC.

Concerning this clonotype itself: Given a much more abundant clone one base away, this may be a read error. The chain employs TRBV28 and TRBJ1-2, with D possibly being TRBD1 (5 bases). Germline lookup yields CDR1 MDHEN and CDR2 SYDVKM. V was clipped by 6 bases and J by 2 bases, with 16 bases between them. CDR3 size: 15 residues. In DNA form, the CDR3 reads TGTGCCAGCAGCCCGCGGGGACGGGGGAACTATGGCTACACCTTC. Protein sequence: CASSPRGRGNYGYTF.

This clonotype has a handful of counts. The V call is TRBV28, the J call TRBJ2-1; the match to TRBD2 covers 10 bases. Germline CDR1 and CDR2: MDHEN and SYDVKM. V lost 3 bases, J lost 6 bases, and 5 bases stayed unmatched. CDR3 length: 15 amino acids. The CDR3 region is CASSFLAGGSNEQFF. The DNA of the CDR3 is TGTGCCAGCAGTTTCTTAGCGGGAGGAAGCAATGAGCAGTTCTTC.

This clonotype came up a few times. The chain carries TRBV20-1 and TRBJ1-2; maybe TRBD1 (6 bases). This CDR3 region has 14 residues. The V gene lost 0 bases and the J gene lost 4 bases, with 12 bases spanning the gap. Germline V gene data show CDR1 as DFQATT and CDR2 as SNEGSKA (reference sequence). The CDR3 reads CSAREGGGVYGYTF. The CDR3 nucleotides read TGCAGTGCTAGAGAGGGGGGGGGCGTCTATGGCTACACCTTC.

In the case of this clonotype: The CDR3 carries no conserved terminal phenylalanine or tryptophan, so it likely arises from a read error. J is TRBJ2-5 and V is TRBV3-1; 10 bases agree with TRBD2. Trimming cost V 0 bases and J 2 bases; bases outside gene matches: 3. The CDR3 consists of 16 residues. Germline values: CDR1 LGHDT, CDR2 YNNKEL (reference sequence). The CDR3 loop is CASSQDLAGVQETQYS. The CDR3 DNA sequence: TGTGCCAGCAGCCAAGACCTAGCGGGAGTACAAGAGACCCAGTACTCC.